Presented here are 21 T cell receptor beta chains from one specimen sequenced in a study of T cell responses to AZD1222 COVID-19 vaccine. The protocol was immunoSEQ multiplex PCR, while the TCRdb copy is restricted to in-frame clones and leaves out a portion. The sample contains 150,000 to 180,000 clones, approximately 87% of which appear only once. The material sequenced was peripheral blood, taken on day 0 of MenACWY control vaccination. The receptors shown here come from an adult in good health.

This chain uses TRBV9 with TRBJ1-3; no firm D call. Germline values: CDR1 SGDLS, CDR2 YYNGEE. Trimming left V 2 bases short and J 3 bases short, with 12 bases between. The CDR3 covers 15 residues. CDR3 DNA sequence: TGTGCCAGCAGCGTGAGAAGTAACAGTGGAAACACCATATATTTT. It specifies CASSVRSNSGNTIYF.

The rearrangement joins TRBV7-6 to TRBJ1-2; 9 nucleotides line up with TRBD1. The CDR3 runs to 14 residues. From germline, CDR1 is SGHVS and CDR2 FNYEAQ. The ends lost 5 bases at V and 4 bases at J; junction bases unmatched: 5. The CDR3 DNA is TGTGCCAGCAGCCCAGGACAGGGGTTCTATGGCTACACCTTC. The encoded protein is CASSPGQGFYGYTF.

V is TRBV12-3 or TRBV12-4 and J is TRBJ1-1, with D perhaps matching TRBD1 (6 bases). V was shortened by 4 bases and J by 3 bases, with 9 bases between the two germline ends. This CDR3 spans 13 amino acids. Written as DNA, the CDR3 is TGTGCCAGCAGTTCAGGGGTACACACTGAAGCTTTCTTT. It codes for CASSSGVHTEAFF.

The chain couples TRBV19 to TRBJ1-5; D perhaps matches TRBD1 (6 bases). The germline CDR1 and CDR2 sequences are LNHDA and SQIVND (reference sequence). The CDR3 is 15 amino acids. V was cut by 2 bases and J by 1 base, with 9 bases left in between. The CDR3 nucleotides read TGTGCCAGTAGTATAATAGGACAGAGCAATCAGCCCCAGCATTTT. This gives the protein CASSIIGQSNQPQHF.

This rearrangement joins TRBV7-2 to TRBJ2-2; 9 nucleotides match TRBD1. Trimming cost V 4 bases and J 10 bases; bases outside gene matches: 4. Germline V CDR1 and CDR2: SGHTA, FQGNSA. This CDR3 contains 13 residues. The CDR3 DNA follows: TGTGCCAGCAGCTACAGGGGGCGTGTGGAGCTGTTTTTT. This translates into CASSYRGRVELFF. Filled out from reference TRBV7-2 and TRBJ2-2, the complete variable domain reads GAGVSQSPSNKVTEKGKDVELRCDPISGHTALYWYRQSLGQGLEFLIYFQGNSAPDKSGLPSDRFSAERTGGSVSTLTIQRTQQEDSAVYLCASSYRGRVELFFGEGSRLTVL.

The rearrangement joins TRBV28 to TRBJ1-1; 7 bases are shared with TRBD1. J was trimmed by 2 bases and V by 8 bases; bases with no gene match: 11. CDR3 length: 15 residues. Germline CDR1 reads MDHEN; CDR2 reads SYDVKM. CDR3: CASGSQGEVNTEAFF. In nucleotides, the CDR3 is TGTGCCAGCGGTTCCCAGGGGGAAGTAAACACTGAAGCTTTCTTT.

The chain has TRBV6-6 and TRBJ1-6; no reliable D call. CDR1 is MNHNY, CDR2 SVGAGI, per germline (reference sequence). This CDR3 comprises 14 residues. Trimming removed 3 bases from V and 7 bases from J, with 10 bases in between. CDR3 protein: CASSYRESNSPLHF. CDR3 coding DNA: TGTGCCAGCAGTTATAGGGAGTCGAATTCACCCCTCCACTTT.

The CDR3 DNA reads as TGCGCCAGCAGCTTGGAGGCAGGGGTCAAGTATTTT. Protein: CASSLEAGVKYF. The chain employs TRBV5-1 and TRBJ2-3; D may be TRBD1 (6 bases). Trimming took 0 bases from V and 13 from J, leaving 12 bases between them. This CDR3 is built from 12 residues. CDR1 and CDR2 (germline): SGHRS, YFSETQ.

This clone was picked up a small number of times. V is TRBV2 and J is TRBJ1-6, with D maybe TRBD1 (5 bases). The CDR3 runs to 15 residues. V lost 7 bases and J lost 6, with 16 bases in between. The germline V gene has CDR1 SNHLY and CDR2 FYNNEI. The CDR3 nucleotides are TGTGCCAGCACCACCCAGGGTCCCGTTAATTCACCCCTCCACTTT. Translated: CASTTQGPVNSPLHF.

This chain links TRBV27 with TRBJ1-2, with 7 bases that match TRBD1. Germline V gene lookup returns CDR1 MNHEY and CDR2 SMNVEV (reference sequence). CDR3 length: 13 residues. J was trimmed by 7 bases and V by 6 bases; bases with no gene match: 8. CDR3 sequence: CASSLQGWGGYTF. In nucleotides, the CDR3 is TGTGCCAGCAGCCTACAGGGGTGGGGTGGCTACACCTTC.

V usage is TRBV19 and J usage is TRBJ1-2; the D is unclear. Germline V gene data show CDR1 as LNHDA and CDR2 as SQIVND (reference sequence). The CDR3 contains 16 residues. The V and J ends lost 1 base and 4 bases respectively, with 16 bases between them. The CDR3 DNA reads TGTGCCAGTAGTATAGGAGGATTTAGGGTGAGCTATGGCTACACCTTC. It encodes CASSIGGFRVSYGYTF.

V usage is TRBV19 and J usage is TRBJ2-7; no reliable D call. This CDR3 is 13 amino acids long. Germline CDR1 LNHDA, CDR2 SQIVND (reference sequence). The ends were cut back, 5 bases at V and 4 bases at J, with 12 bases in the middle. CDR3 amino acids: CASSSQARYEQYF. The CDR3 bases are TGTGCCAGTAGTTCCCAGGCTCGGTACGAGCAGTACTTC.

This rearrangement joins TRBV10-1 to TRBJ1-1, with D perhaps TRBD1 (6 bases). V was shortened by 6 bases and J by 0 bases, with 8 bases between the two germline ends. The V gene's germline CDR1 is WNHNN and CDR2 SYGVQD (reference sequence). The CDR3 is 13 amino acids. CDR3 sequence reads: CASRRTVNTEAFF. As DNA, the CDR3 is TGCGCCAGCAGAAGGACAGTGAACACTGAAGCTTTCTTT.

The table lists this clone with a few counts. V usage is TRBV6-1 and J usage is TRBJ1-5, with unresolved D. Germline values: CDR1 MNHNS, CDR2 SASEGT. The CDR3 consists of 13 residues. V lost 1 base, J lost 7 bases, and 8 bases lay in between. CDR3 bases: TGTGCCAGCAGTGAAGGACGAGGGCAGCCCCAGCATTTT. This codes for CASSEGRGQPQHF.

Note on this clone: The germline gene is not matched at one end of the junction; a read error may be the cause. The chain links TRBV7-9 to TRBJ1-1; no clear D. Germline CDR1 SEHNR, CDR2 FQNEAQ (reference sequence). CDR3 length equals 11 residues. As DNA, the CDR3 is TGTGCCAGCAGCTCCGCCACTGGAGCTTTCTTT. This translates into CASSSATGAFF.

The chain carries TRBV7-3 and TRBJ2-1; TRBD2 matches at 10 bases. Germline V lookup: CDR1 SGHTA, CDR2 FQGTGA. J was trimmed by 11 bases and V by 4 bases; bases with no gene match: 2. CDR3 length equals 12 residues. The CDR3 reads CASSSTSGKQFF. The CDR3 coding sequence is TGTGCCAGCAGCTCAACTAGCGGGAAGCAGTTCTTC.

The genes are TRBV6-5 and TRBJ2-7, with 8 bases aligning to TRBD1. The germline gives CDR1 MNHEY, CDR2 SVGAGI. V gave up 5 bases and J gave up 0 bases; unmatched junction bases: 6. The CDR3 extends over 15 amino acids. The CDR3 DNA sequence: TGTGCCAGCAGTCAGAAGGGGACAGGCTCCTACGAGCAGTACTTC. Its protein product is CASSQKGTGSYEQYF.

This sequence joins TRBV9 and TRBJ2-1; D not resolved. The CDR3 has 12 residues. V lost 0 bases, J lost 7 bases, and 5 bases lay in between. Germline assignment: CDR1 SGDLS and CDR2 YYNGEE. For the CDR3, the DNA is TGTGCCAGCAGCGTAGACTGGAATGAGCAGTTCTTC. Encoded protein: CASSVDWNEQFF.

J is TRBJ1-5 and V is TRBV3-1 (or the pseudogene TRBV3-2), with D unresolved. Trimming cost V 5 bases and J 6 bases, with 17 bases left between them. Per germline, CDR1 LGHDT and CDR2 YNNKEL (reference sequence). The CDR3 contains 15 residues. CDR3 DNA sequence: TGTGCCAGCAGCACCGGAGGGATGGGTAGTCAGCCCCAGCATTTT. Amino acids: CASSTGGMGSQPQHF.

The chain carries TRBV18 and TRBJ2-5, with a tentative D call TRBD1 (5 bases). Germline lookup yields CDR1 KGHSH and CDR2 LQKENI. The CDR3 is made up of 16 amino acids. Trimming removed 1 base from V and 4 bases from J, with 16 bases in between. Here the CDR3 reads CASSPRTEGVGETQYF. CDR3 sequence (DNA): TGTGCCAGCTCACCACGGACGGAAGGGGTGGGAGAGACCCAGTACTTC.

This clone was found once. The chain recombines TRBV4-3 with TRBJ2-1, with 7 bases that match TRBD1. Germline V gene lookup returns CDR1 LGHNA and CDR2 YSLEER. The CDR3 is made up of 13 amino acids. V shed 3 bases and J 10 bases; nucleotides not matched to a gene: 6. CDR3 amino acids: CASSHLPGQEQFF. The DNA for the CDR3 is TGCGCCAGCAGCCACCTACCGGGACAGGAGCAGTTCTTC.